A selection of T cell receptor beta chains follows, all from one sample in a study of OX40 agonist ivuxolimab in advanced cancers. Profiled with immunoSEQ multiplex PCR; TCRdb holds only in-frame clones, not every one. The repertoire holds around 130,000 clones, with just under 95% as singletons. The sample in question was CD4+ or CD8+ T cells sorted from blood, obtained in a trial of the OX40 agonist ivuxolimab. The receptors come from an adult with an advanced solid tumor such as melanoma, head and neck, liver or kidney cancer. CDR3s include the opening cysteine and the closing phenylalanine or tryptophan. The D gene is left open where the match is weak. Clone size is stated in some rows and not others, as once, few, many or a class when expanded.

TRBV28	NA	NA	TRBJ1-5	CASSFGGGVNQPQHF	TGTGCCAGCAGTTTTGGAGGAGGGGTTAATCAGCCCCAGCATTTT
TRBV6-1	NA	NA	TRBJ2-7	CASIPGGMSYEQYF	TGTGCCAGCATACCGGGGGGCATGTCCTACGAGCAGTACTTC
TRBV5-5	NA	NA	TRBJ1-3	CASSLEPTSGNTIYF	TGTGCCAGCAGCTTAGAGCCTACGTCTGGAAACACCATATATTTT
TRBV18	NA	once	TRBJ2-2	CASSQASGELFF	TGTGCCAGCTCTCAGGCCTCCGGGGAGCTGTTTTTT
TRBV6-4	TRBD2	NA	TRBJ2-3	CASSAWWGLADSSTDTQYF	TGTGCCAGCAGTGCTTGGTGGGGACTAGCGGATTCTAGCACAGATACGCAGTATTTT
TRBV27	NA	NA	TRBJ2-1	CASSLSGNNEQFF	TGTGCCAGCAGTTTATCCGGAAACAATGAGCAGTTCTTC
TRBV18	NA	NA	TRBJ2-2	CASSPVGLGELFF	TGTGCCAGCTCACCAGTCGGACTCGGGGAGCTGTTTTTT
TRBV7-8	NA	NA	TRBJ1-6	CASSKRDSNSPLHF	TGTGCCAGCAGCAAAAGAGACAGCAATTCACCCCTCCACTTT
TRBV2	NA	NA	TRBJ2-7	CASSLERYEQYF	TGTGCCAGCAGTTTAGAGCGCTACGAGCAGTACTTC
TRBV10-3	NA	NA	TRBJ2-6	CAISESNRAGANVLTF	TGTGCCATCAGTGAGTCGAACAGGGCTGGGGCCAACGTCCTGACTTTC
TRBV18	NA	NA	TRBJ2-1	CASSVLRGNEQFF	TGTGCCAGCTCAGTCCTTAGGGGCAATGAGCAGTTCTTC
TRBV25-1	TRBD2	NA	TRBJ2-1	CASSGLAGLYNEQFF	TGTGCCAGCAGTGGACTAGCGGGCCTTTACAATGAGCAGTTCTTC
TRBV11-3	TRBD1	NA	TRBJ2-1	CASSWDRGRGEQFF	TGTGCCAGCAGCTGGGACAGGGGGCGAGGTGAGCAGTTCTTC
TRBV19	TRBD1	once	TRBJ2-4	CASSGTGWAKNIQYF	TGTGCCAGTAGCGGGACAGGGTGGGCCAAAAACATTCAGTACTTC
TRBV7-2	NA	NA	TRBJ1-1	CASSFRLLVGEAFF	TGTGCCAGCAGCTTTAGACTGTTGGTAGGTGAAGCTTTCTTT
TRBV2	TRBD2	NA	TRBJ2-3	CASKGTSASTDTQYF	TGTGCCAGCAAAGGGACTAGCGCTAGCACAGATACGCAGTATTTT
TRBV5-1	NA	NA	TRBJ1-1	CASSLRVRDTEAFF	TGCGCCAGCAGCTTAAGGGTTCGGGACACTGAAGCTTTCTTT
TRBV28	TRBD2	NA	TRBJ2-3	CASNERGGPDTQYF	TGTGCCAGCAACGAGCGGGGGGGCCCCGATACGCAGTATTTT
TRBV11-2	TRBD2	NA	TRBJ2-1	CASYSLRAGEPDEQFF	TGTGCCAGCTACTCCCTGAGAGCGGGAGAACCGGATGAGCAGTTCTTC
TRBV18	TRBD2	NA	TRBJ2-3	CASSPRASGHTDTQYF	TGTGCCAGCTCACCACGGGCTAGCGGCCACACAGATACGCAGTATTTT
TRBV7-9	NA	NA	TRBJ1-5	CASSLEGGGNQPQHF	TGTGCCAGCAGCTTAGAGGGGGGTGGCAATCAGCCCCAGCATTTT
TRBV6-5	NA	NA	TRBJ1-5	CASSFDTLNQPQHF	TGTGCCAGCAGCTTCGACACCCTCAATCAGCCCCAGCATTTT
TRBV27	NA	NA	TRBJ2-7	CASSATGRGSYEQYF	TGTGCCAGCAGTGCTACAGGTAGGGGCTCCTACGAGCAGTACTTC
TRBV5-6	TRBD2	NA	TRBJ2-1	CASSLVTSGSYNEQFF	TGTGCCAGCAGCTTGGTGACTAGCGGATCCTACAATGAGCAGTTCTTC
TRBV28	NA	NA	TRBJ2-2	CASSLIGGRGTGELFF	TGTGCCAGCAGTTTAATAGGGGGGAGGGGCACCGGGGAGCTGTTTTTT
TRBV5-4	TRBD1	NA	TRBJ2-7	CASSQGTGDPTYEQYF	TGTGCCAGCAGCCAGGGGACAGGGGATCCCACCTACGAGCAGTACTTC
TRBV11-3	TRBD2	NA	TRBJ2-1	CASSSRAGGGYNEQFF	TGTGCCAGCAGCTCGAGGGCGGGAGGGGGGTACAATGAGCAGTTCTTC
TRBV4-3	TRBD1	NA	TRBJ1-2	CASSHGQGPTNYGYTF	TGCGCCAGCAGCCACGGACAGGGGCCCACTAACTATGGCTACACCTTC
TRBV5-1	NA	NA	TRBJ1-4	CASSFLGREEKLFF	TGCGCCAGCAGCTTTCTCGGTAGGGAGGAAAAACTGTTTTTT
TRBV6-5	TRBD2	once	TRBJ2-2	CASRLAGPGELFF	TGTGCCAGCAGGCTAGCGGGACCCGGGGAGCTGTTTTTT
TRBV5-6	TRBD1	NA	TRBJ2-7	CASSGTVQGALLTYEQYF	TGTGCCAGCAGCGGCACAGTACAGGGGGCTCTACTTACCTACGAGCAGTACTTC
TRBV6-1	TRBD1	NA	TRBJ2-2	CASMGDRGSGELFF	TGTGCCAGCATGGGAGACAGGGGCTCTGGGGAGCTGTTTTTT
TRBV27	TRBD2	NA	TRBJ2-1	CASSGLAGGPYNEQFF	TGTGCCAGCAGCGGACTAGCGGGAGGGCCATACAATGAGCAGTTCTTC
TRBV14	NA	NA	TRBJ2-1	CASSQAVYNEQFF	TGTGCCAGCAGCCAAGCCGTTTACAATGAGCAGTTCTTC
TRBV7-3	NA	NA	TRBJ2-2	CASSFSGTGELFF	TGTGCCAGCAGCTTTTCGGGGACCGGGGAGCTGTTTTTT
TRBV19	NA	NA	TRBJ1-6	CASSPGITGIFFSPLHF	TGTGCCAGTAGTCCAGGGATTACCGGAATATTCTTCTCACCCCTCCACTTT
TRBV5-1	TRBD2	NA	TRBJ2-3	CASSATSGGRNTQYF	TGCGCCAGCAGCGCAACTAGCGGGGGGCGAAATACGCAGTATTTT
TRBV6-1	NA	NA	TRBJ2-5	CASSGETRVQETQYF	TGTGCCAGCAGTGGAGAGACAAGAGTCCAAGAGACCCAGTACTTC
TRBV30	NA	NA	TRBJ2-7	CAWTFPRDGSYEQYF	TGTGCCTGGACCTTCCCCCGGGACGGATCCTACGAGCAGTACTTC
TRBV30	NA	NA	TRBJ2-5	CAWSWGETQYF	TGTGCCTGGAGTTGGGGGGAGACCCAGTACTTC
TRBV5-4	TRBD2	NA	TRBJ2-2	CASSTESGSHGELFF	TGTGCCAGCAGTACAGAAAGCGGGAGCCACGGGGAGCTGTTTTTT
TRBV6-5	NA	NA	TRBJ1-2	CATEGGNYGYTF	TGTGCGACTGAGGGGGGTAACTATGGCTACACCTTC
TRBV5-1	NA	NA	TRBJ1-5	CASSLVGGGQPQHF	TGCGCCAGCAGCTTGGTCGGGGGCGGGCAGCCCCAGCATTTT
TRBV28	TRBD1	NA	TRBJ1-4	CASSNPRTGTTNEKLFF	TGTGCCAGCAGTAACCCCCGGACAGGCACAACTAATGAAAAACTGTTTTTT
TRBV6-6	NA	NA	TRBJ2-7	CASFQGGSYEQYF	TGTGCCAGTTTCCAAGGGGGCTCCTACGAGCAGTACTTC
TRBV11-3	TRBD2	NA	TRBJ2-3	CASSRTSGGASTDTQYF	TGTGCCAGCAGCCGGACTAGCGGGGGGGCGAGCACAGATACGCAGTATTTT
TRBV7-3	NA	NA	TRBJ2-7	CASTKGGSYEQYF	TGTGCCAGCACCAAAGGGGGGTCCTACGAGCAGTACTTC
TRBV7-6	NA	NA	TRBJ1-5	CASSLGYSNQPQHF	TGTGCCAGCAGCTTAGGCTATAGCAATCAGCCCCAGCATTTT
TRBV7-9	TRBD2	NA	TRBJ2-3	CASSSPTSGRPDTQYF	TGTGCCAGCAGCTCCCCGACTAGCGGGAGGCCAGATACGCAGTATTTT
TRBV7-2	TRBD1	NA	TRBJ2-3	CATAGGRTDTQYF	TGTGCCACTGCAGGGGGCCGGACAGATACGCAGTATTTT
TRBV19	NA	NA	TRBJ2-1	CASSTGPEDPQFF	TGTGCCAGTAGCACCGGACCCGAGGACCCCCAGTTCTTC
TRBV10-1	TRBD2	NA	TRBJ2-2	CASRTGTSGRVSGELFF	TGCGCCAGCAGAACCGGGACTAGCGGGAGAGTATCCGGGGAGCTGTTTTTT
TRBV6-5	TRBD1	NA	TRBJ1-2	CASATGGGGYTF	TGTGCCAGCGCGACAGGGGGCGGTGGCTACACCTTC
TRBV11-3	TRBD1	NA	TRBJ2-7	CASSLRTGAREQYF	TGTGCCAGCAGCTTACGGACAGGGGCCCGGGAGCAGTACTTC
TRBV7-2	NA	NA	TRBJ2-5	CASSLEGTHLETQYF	TGTGCCAGCAGCTTAGAAGGGACTCACCTAGAGACCCAGTACTTC
TRBV11-2	TRBD1	NA	TRBJ2-7	CASSNTGGVYSYEQYF	TGTGCCAGCAGCAATACAGGGGGCGTTTACTCCTACGAGCAGTACTTC
TRBV9	NA	NA	TRBJ2-7	CASSVGRSVNYEQYF	TGTGCCAGCAGCGTAGGAAGGTCGGTGAACTACGAGCAGTACTTC
TRBV2	TRBD2	NA	TRBJ2-7	CASRPGTPGGSYEQYF	TGTGCCAGCAGGCCCGGGACCCCGGGGGGATCCTACGAGCAGTACTTC
TRBV7-2	NA	NA	TRBJ2-7	CASSNGRGYYEQYF	TGTGCCAGCAGCAACGGCCGGGGATACTACGAGCAGTACTTC
TRBV7-2	NA	NA	TRBJ1-2	CASSPLGNYGYTF	TGTGCCAGCAGCCCATTGGGGAACTATGGCTACACCTTC